This T cell receptor beta chain stems from a study of identical twins. Findings and caveats of the study: Researchers reported excess low generation probability among twin-shared out-of-frame alpha sequences. Abundant beta clonotypes from cord blood bore fewer insertions; memory repertoires lacked this pattern. Cross-sectional statistical analysis was relied on for the conclusions, without the same donors being followed.

Trimming cost V 5 bases and J 5 bases, with 13 bases left between them. Germline assignment: CDR1 LGHDT and CDR2 YNNKEL (reference sequence). The CDR3 contains 13 residues. Each CDR3 protein is one row after TCRdb ran MiXCR on the 5' RACE reads. The data show approximately 470,000 distinct CDR3 sequences, 13% to 15% seen once. A note on this clonotype: Its antigen is unidentified.

This sample also appeared in a second study, on yellow fever vaccine responses in identical twins.

The clonotype originates from a woman aged 18-29 years in good health. The source material was CD4+ T cells sorted from blood. This chain joins TRBV3-1 and TRBJ2-7; no clear D gene. DNA for the CDR3: TGTGCCAGCAGCGCCCGGTCGCCAGACGAGCAGTACTTC. It encodes CASSARSPDEQYF.